Sequencing of this T cell receptor beta chain was carried out in a study of T cell responses to AZD1222 COVID-19 vaccine. Comments on this clone: The target antigen is unknown.

Profiled with immunoSEQ multiplex PCR; TCRdb holds only in-frame clones, not every one. The sample carries some 180,000 clones, roughly 91% recorded once. Study-wide findings and caveats: The sample set comprised mostly white British donors with more females, and clonal diversity was possibly underestimated.

Germline V gene lookup returns CDR1 LGHNA and CDR2 YNFKEQ. With 0 bases removed from V and 9 bases from J, the gap between germline ends came to 12 bases. The CDR3 contains 14 residues. Pooled in the analysis were second doses at about 4 or about 12 weeks. This rearrangement joins TRBV4-2 to TRBJ1-5; weak D call: TRBD1 (6 bases). Sequencing was performed on peripheral blood, taken 28 days after the second AZD1222 dose. This sequence originates from an adult who received the AZD1222 COVID-19 vaccine. The CDR3 sequence: CASSQDPGGRPQHF. In nucleotides, the CDR3 is TGTGCCAGCAGCCAAGATCCGGGGGGGCGGCCCCAGCATTTT.